The clone carrying this T cell receptor (beta chain) was counted only a few times. The record originates from a study of human T cells and chemical hapten exposure. TCRdb re-called the RACE reads with MiXCR, one entry per CDR3 protein. The table has 75,000 to 100,000 distinct CDR3 sequences, 9.5% to 15% seen once. Germline CDR1 reads MNHEY; CDR2 reads SVGAGI. This CDR3 has 15 amino acids. With 6 bases clipped from V and 6 bases from J, the junction kept 12 bases outside the gene matches. Indicated time point: patch test 1, 2 weeks after DPC sensitization. Treatment described: therapeutic diphenylcyclopropenone sensitization with weekly scalp DPC.

The specimen was whole blood, collected in connection with sensitization to the hapten diphenylcyclopropenone (DPC). The V and J genes are TRBV6-5 and TRBJ2-5, with 8 bases that match TRBD1. The sequence came from a woman aged 40 to 55 with alopecia areata. Some clones in this sample may be carry-over from other donors' samples. The CDR3 DNA is TGTGCCAGCAGCCATGATGGACAGGGCGGACAGACCCAGTACTTC. It translates to CASSHDGQGGQTQYF.